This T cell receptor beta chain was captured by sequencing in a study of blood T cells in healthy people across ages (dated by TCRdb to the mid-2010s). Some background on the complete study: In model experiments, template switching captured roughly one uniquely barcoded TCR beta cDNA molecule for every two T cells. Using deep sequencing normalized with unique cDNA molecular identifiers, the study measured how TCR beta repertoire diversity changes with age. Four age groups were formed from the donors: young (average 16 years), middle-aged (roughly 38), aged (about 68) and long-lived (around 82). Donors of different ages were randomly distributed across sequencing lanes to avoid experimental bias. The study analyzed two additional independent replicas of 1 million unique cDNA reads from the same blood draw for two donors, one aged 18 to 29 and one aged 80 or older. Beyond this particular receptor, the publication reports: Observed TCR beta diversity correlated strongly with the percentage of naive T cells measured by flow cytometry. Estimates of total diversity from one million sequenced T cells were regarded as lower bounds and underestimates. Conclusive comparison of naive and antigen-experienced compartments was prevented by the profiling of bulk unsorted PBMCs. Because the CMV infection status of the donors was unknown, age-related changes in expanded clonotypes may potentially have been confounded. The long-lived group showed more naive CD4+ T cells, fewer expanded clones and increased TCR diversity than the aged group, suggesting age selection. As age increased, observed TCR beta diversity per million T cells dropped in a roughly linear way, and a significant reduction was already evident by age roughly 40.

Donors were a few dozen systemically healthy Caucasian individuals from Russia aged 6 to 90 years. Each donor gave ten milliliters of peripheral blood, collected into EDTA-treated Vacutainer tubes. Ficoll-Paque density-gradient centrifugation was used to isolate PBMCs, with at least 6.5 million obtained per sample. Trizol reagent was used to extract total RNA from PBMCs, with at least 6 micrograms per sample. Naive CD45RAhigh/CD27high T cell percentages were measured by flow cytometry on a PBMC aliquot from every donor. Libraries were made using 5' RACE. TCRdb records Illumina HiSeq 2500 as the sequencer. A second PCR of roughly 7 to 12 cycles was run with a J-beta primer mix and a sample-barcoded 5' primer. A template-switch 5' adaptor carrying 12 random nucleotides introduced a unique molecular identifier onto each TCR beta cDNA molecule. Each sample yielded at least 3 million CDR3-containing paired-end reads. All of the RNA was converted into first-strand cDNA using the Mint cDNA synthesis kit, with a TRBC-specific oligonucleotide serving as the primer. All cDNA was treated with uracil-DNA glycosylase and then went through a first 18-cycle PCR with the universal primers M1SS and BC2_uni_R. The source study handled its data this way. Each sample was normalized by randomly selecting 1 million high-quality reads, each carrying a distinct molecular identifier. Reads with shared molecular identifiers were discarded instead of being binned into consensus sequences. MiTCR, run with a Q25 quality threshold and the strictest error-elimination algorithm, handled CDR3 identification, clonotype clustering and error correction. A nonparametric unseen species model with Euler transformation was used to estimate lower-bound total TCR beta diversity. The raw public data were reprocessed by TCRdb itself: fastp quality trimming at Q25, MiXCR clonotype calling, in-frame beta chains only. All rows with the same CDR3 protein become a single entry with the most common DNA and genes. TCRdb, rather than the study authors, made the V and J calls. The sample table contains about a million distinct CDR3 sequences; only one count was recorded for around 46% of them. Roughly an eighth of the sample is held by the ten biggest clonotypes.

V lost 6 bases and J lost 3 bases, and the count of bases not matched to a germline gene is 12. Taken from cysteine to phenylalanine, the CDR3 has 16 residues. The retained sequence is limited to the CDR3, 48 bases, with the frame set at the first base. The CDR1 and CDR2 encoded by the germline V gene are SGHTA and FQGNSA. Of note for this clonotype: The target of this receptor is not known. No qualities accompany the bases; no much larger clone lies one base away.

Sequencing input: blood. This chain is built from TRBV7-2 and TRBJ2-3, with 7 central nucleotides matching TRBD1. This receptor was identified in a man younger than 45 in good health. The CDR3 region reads CASRLQSQGLTDTQYF. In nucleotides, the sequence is TGTGCCAGCAGACTCCAATCACAGGGGTTAACAGATACGCAGTATTTT.